Below are 27 T cell receptor beta chains sequenced from a single sample in a study of cytomegalovirus exposure and HLA in healthy donors (dated by TCRdb to 2016 to 2017). Preparation of the library involved the immunoSEQ multiplex PCR assay. For the multiplex PCR, a mixture combining 60 forward primers for TCR Vbeta segments and 13 reverse primers for TCR Jbeta segments was used. As stored in TCRdb, this immuneACCESS dataset retains in-frame rearrangements with V and J assigned. A fraction of the clones does not appear; measured against another copy, unresolved V genes explain less than half of the discrepancy, and the remainder lacks a known reason. The sample contains 150,000 to 200,000 clones, roughly three quarters of them found a single time. Clones ranked in the top ten supply roughly 6.6% of the sample. The source material was PBMCs. These receptors came from a man in his forties or fifties in good health and CMV-seropositive.

The J gene is TRBJ1-4, the V gene TRBV19; D is unresolved. The germline gives CDR1 LNHDA, CDR2 SQIVND (reference sequence). Trimming removed 3 bases at V and 0 bases at J, with 17 bases between. This CDR3 has 18 residues. In DNA form, the CDR3 reads TGTGCCAGTAGTATCCGCCCCTCCTTCCGGGCAACTAATGAAAAACTGTTTTTT. Translation gives CASSIRPSFRATNEKLFF.

The chain links TRBV29-1 to TRBJ2-1; D possibly corresponds to TRBD2 (6 bases). CDR3 length equals 12 residues. Germline V CDR1 and CDR2: SQVTM, ANQGSEA. V lost 6 bases and J lost 9, with 15 bases in between. CDR3: CSVLGTSGEQFF. The CDR3 DNA follows: TGCAGCGTCCTAGGGACTTCGGGTGAGCAGTTCTTC.

This clone appeared a few times. The chain links TRBV27 to TRBJ1-6; 8 bases are shared with TRBD1. Unmatched junction bases numbered 3, after V lost 6 bases and J lost 5 bases. The CDR3 extends over 14 amino acids. Germline V gene lookup returns CDR1 MNHEY and CDR2 SMNVEV (reference sequence). DNA of the CDR3: TGTGCCAGCAGATCGGACAGGGATAATTCACCCCTCCACTTT. It specifies CASRSDRDNSPLHF.

The chain uses TRBV29-1 and TRBJ2-7; the match to TRBD1 covers 7 bases. This CDR3 is 13 amino acids long. Germline V lookup: CDR1 SQVTM, CDR2 ANQGSEA. J gave up 3 bases and V 5 bases, and 7 bases lay outside the gene matches. Written as DNA, the CDR3 is TGCAGCGTTTCCCCGACAGGGAGCTACGAGCAGTACTTC. Translation: CSVSPTGSYEQYF.

The chain uses TRBV5-4 and TRBJ1-2, with D unresolved. This CDR3 contains 15 residues. The V end was cut by 0 bases, the J end by 10 bases, with 19 bases between. Per germline, CDR1 SGHNT and CDR2 YYREEE (reference sequence). As DNA, the CDR3 is TGTGCCAGCAGCTTGGAATCTGGTCAGGTCCGAGTCTACACCTTC. Amino acid sequence: CASSLESGQVRVYTF.

The J gene is TRBJ1-4, the V gene TRBV7-2, with D tentatively TRBD1 (5 bases). The CDR3 totals 15 residues. Germline CDR1 SGHTA, CDR2 FQGNSA. Trimming stripped 2 bases from V and 5 bases from J, with 12 bases between. CDR3 amino acids: CASSLLGAVNEKLFF. In DNA form, the CDR3 reads TGTGCCAGCAGCTTATTAGGGGCTGTGAATGAAAAACTGTTTTTT.

V and J are TRBV27 and TRBJ2-7, with TRBD1 identical over 8 bases. The CDR3 is made up of 14 amino acids. Germline V lookup: CDR1 MNHEY, CDR2 SMNVEV (reference sequence). J was trimmed by 1 base and V by 6 bases; bases with no gene match: 5. The CDR3 DNA is TGTGCCAGCAGCCCACAGGGGGGATCCTACGAGCAGTACTTC. It codes for CASSPQGGSYEQYF.

The V call is TRBV10-3, the J call TRBJ2-7; 8 nucleotides align to TRBD1. This CDR3 spans 17 amino acids. With 6 bases clipped from V and 3 bases from J, the junction kept 16 bases outside the gene matches. Germline lookup yields CDR1 ENHRY and CDR2 SYGVKD. The CDR3 DNA is TGTGCCATCAGGAAGAACCGGGACAGGAGTCGGTTCTACGAGCAGTACTTC. Its translation is CAIRKNRDRSRFYEQYF.

Only one count was recorded for this clone. V gene TRBV7-2 combines with J gene TRBJ1-1; D is ambiguous. The CDR3 loop spans 13 amino acids. V lost 5 bases to trimming and J lost 0 bases, with 7 bases between them. Germline V CDR1 and CDR2: SGHTA, FQGNSA. CDR3 sequence reads: CASSHTVNTEAFF. The CDR3 coding sequence is TGTGCCAGCAGCCACACAGTGAACACTGAAGCTTTCTTT.

The V call is TRBV6-5, the J call TRBJ1-3; D possibly corresponds to TRBD1 (5 bases). The CDR3 loop spans 14 amino acids. The V and J ends lost 5 bases and 0 bases respectively, with 8 bases between them. CDR1 MNHEY and CDR2 SVGAGI come from the germline V gene. The CDR3 loop reads CASSLRGSGNTIYF. The CDR3 nucleotides are TGTGCCAGCAGTCTTAGGGGCTCTGGAAACACCATATATTTT.

This clone was seen only a few times. CDR3 protein: CASSSGQGAINTEAFF. The CDR3 bases are TGTGCCAGTAGTTCCGGACAGGGGGCGATAAACACTGAAGCTTTCTTT. The chain combines TRBV19 with TRBJ1-1, with 11 bases identical to TRBD1. Germline CDR1 reads LNHDA; CDR2 reads SQIVND (reference sequence). Trimming removed 5 bases from V and 2 bases from J; junction bases left unmatched: 7. The CDR3 contains 16 residues.

The rearrangement joins TRBV6-1 to TRBJ1-6, with D possibly being TRBD1 (5 bases). Trimming left V 3 bases short and J 9 bases short, with 12 bases between. The germline V gene has CDR1 MNHNS and CDR2 SASEGT. The CDR3 length is 14 residues. The chain's CDR3 is CASSDWGPSSPLHF. CDR3 nucleotide sequence: TGTGCCAGCAGTGACTGGGGCCCTAGTTCACCCCTCCACTTT.

This rearrangement joins TRBV6-5 to TRBJ1-1; D may be TRBD1 (5 bases). This CDR3 has 14 residues. V was trimmed by 5 bases and J by 6 bases, leaving 16 bases between them. Germline values: CDR1 MNHEY, CDR2 SVGAGI. The CDR3 loop is CASSDPGGGSEAFF. CDR3 coding DNA: TGTGCCAGCAGTGACCCGGGCGGGGGGTCTGAAGCTTTCTTT.

In its sample, this clone was seen a few times. This chain joins TRBV6-4 and TRBJ2-3, with 13 bases lining up with TRBD2. This CDR3 is 15 amino acids long. Germline trimming cut 5 bases from V and 2 bases from J; bases unmatched to any gene: 1. Germline-derived CDR1 and CDR2 are MRHNA and SNTAGT. This CDR3 is CASSTSGGATDTQYF. The CDR3 nucleotides are TGTGCCAGCAGTACTAGCGGGGGGGCCACAGATACGCAGTATTTT.

This clone was counted only a few times. V is TRBV6-5 and J is TRBJ2-5; D is perhaps TRBD2 (7 bases). Germline loops: CDR1 MNHEY, CDR2 SVGAGI. CDR3 length: 14 amino acids. V dropped 6 bases and J dropped 4 bases, with 15 bases sitting between them. Here the CDR3 DNA reads TGTGCCAGCAGCCAACCCGGGGGGCGAGAGACCCAGTACTTC. Translated, it gives CASSQPGGRETQYF.

The CDR3 DNA reads TGTGCCAGCTGCCTCCAGGGGGCGAATCAGCCCCAGCATTTT. Translated: CASCLQGANQPQHF. The gene calls are TRBV7-2 and TRBJ1-5, with TRBD1 matching 8 bases. The germline V gene encodes CDR1 SGHTA and CDR2 FQGNSA. The CDR3 is made up of 14 amino acids. After removal of 8 bases from V and 4 bases from J, the junction contained 7 bases not matched to a gene.

The chain has TRBV27 and TRBJ1-4; TRBD1 aligns across 7 bases. The V and J ends lost 6 bases and 6 bases, in that order; junction bases with no gene match: 7. This CDR3 contains 14 residues. The germline V gene encodes CDR1 MNHEY and CDR2 SMNVEV (reference sequence). As DNA, the CDR3 is TGTGCCAGCAGCTCGACAGGGAGGTATGAAAAACTGTTTTTT. It specifies CASSSTGRYEKLFF.

This clone was recorded a few times. Here the CDR3 reads CASSSPGRNYGYTF. As DNA, the CDR3 is TGTGCCAGCAGTTCACCGGGTCGCAACTATGGCTACACCTTC. The V and J genes are TRBV6-5 and TRBJ1-2; no clear D. V lost 4 bases to trimming and J lost 2 bases, with 11 bases between them. The CDR3 is 14 amino acids. CDR1 is MNHEY and CDR2 is SVGAGI in the germline V gene.

The chain has TRBV5-4 and TRBJ2-7; 7 bases are a match to TRBD1. The CDR3 contains 15 residues. V trimming: 4 bases; J trimming: 3 bases; junction bases outside the gene matches: 10. Germline assignment: CDR1 SGHNT and CDR2 YYREEE (reference sequence). The CDR3 region is CASSPDRDSNYEQYF. The CDR3 coding sequence is TGTGCCAGCAGCCCAGACCGGGACAGCAACTACGAGCAGTACTTC.

The V call is TRBV2, the J call TRBJ1-1; tentatively, D is TRBD1 (5 bases). Trimming took off 6 bases at V and 1 base at J, with 12 bases between the two ends. CDR1 is SNHLY, CDR2 FYNNEI, per germline. The CDR3 length is 14 residues. Here the CDR3 reads CASRGGRSNTEAFF. In DNA, the CDR3 is TGTGCCAGCAGGGGGGGACGGTCGAACACTGAAGCTTTCTTT.

This CDR3 is CASSWQGPNTGELFF. CDR3 coding DNA: TGTGCCAGCAGTTGGCAGGGCCCCAACACCGGGGAGCTGTTTTTT. The rearrangement joins TRBV6-5 to TRBJ2-2; TRBD1 is a possible D gene (5 bases). This CDR3 has 15 amino acids. V was pared by 4 bases and J by 2 bases, with 11 bases between. Germline CDR1 and CDR2: MNHEY and SVGAGI.

A single count supports this clone. This sequence joins TRBV19 and TRBJ2-3; 7 positions agree with TRBD2. This CDR3 is built from 14 residues. From germline, CDR1 is LNHDA and CDR2 SQIVND (reference sequence). V shed 3 bases, J shed 0 bases, and the junction held 0 bases outside the gene matches. The chain's CDR3 is CASSMGGSTDTQYF. CDR3 in DNA: TGTGCCAGTAGTATGGGGGGGAGCACAGATACGCAGTATTTT.

J is TRBJ1-2 and V is TRBV5-4; D not resolved. Germline CDR1 reads SGHNT; CDR2 reads YYREEE (reference sequence). This CDR3 comprises 14 residues. V was shortened by 0 bases and J by 4 bases, with 10 bases between the two germline ends. The CDR3 reads CASSLVDAGYGYTF. DNA for the CDR3: TGTGCCAGCAGCTTGGTCGATGCGGGCTATGGCTACACCTTC.

This chain joins TRBV2 and TRBJ1-4; possibly TRBD1 for D (6 bases). This CDR3 region has 17 residues. V was cut by 6 bases and J by 3 bases, with 20 bases left in between. Looked up from germline, CDR1 is SNHLY and CDR2 is FYNNEI. The chain's CDR3 is CASRTRLQGPANEKLFF. CDR3 nucleotides: TGTGCCAGCAGGACCCGACTACAGGGTCCAGCTAATGAAAAACTGTTTTTT.

The gene calls are TRBV9 and TRBJ1-1; TRBD1 is a possible D gene (5 bases). Germline V gives CDR1 SGDLS, CDR2 YYNGEE. The ends were cut back, 4 bases at V and 5 bases at J, with 12 bases in the middle. The CDR3 is 13 residues long. The CDR3 region has the DNA TGTGCCAGCAGCAAGGTGGGGGGAACTGAAGCTTTCTTT. Its protein product is CASSKVGGTEAFF.

This chain links TRBV10-3 with TRBJ2-2; perhaps TRBD2 as D (6 bases). CDR3 size: 14 residues. CDR1 is ENHRY, CDR2 SYGVKD, per germline. With 7 bases removed from V and 4 bases from J, the gap between germline ends came to 13 bases. CDR3 bases: TGTGCCATCAACGGTGGAGGGGCCACCGGGGAGCTGTTTTTT. Its protein product is CAINGGGATGELFF.

CDR3 in DNA: TGTGCCAGCTCACCACCGCGTCGGGAGTCCTACGAGCAGTACTTC. The encoded protein is CASSPPRRESYEQYF. The chain combines TRBV18 with TRBJ2-7, with a tentative D call TRBD2 (6 bases). The V gene lost 0 bases and the J gene lost 1 base, with 10 bases spanning the gap. The germline CDR1 and CDR2 sequences are KGHSH and LQKENI. The CDR3 spans 15 residues.